Below are 26 T cell receptor beta chains sequenced from a single sample in a study of shared clonotypes between healthy human individuals. Profiling relied on immunoSEQ multiplex PCR, and the TCRdb table lists in-frame clones only, not all of them. There are millions of clones in the sample; about 92% occur only once, and 0.11% to 0.15% lies in the top ten. Material for sequencing was naive CD4+ T cells sorted from blood. Subset in this sample: CD45RA+ positively selected. The receptors come from a young man in good health.

The chain combines TRBV28 with TRBJ2-2, with 8 nucleotides matching TRBD2. V shed 7 bases and J 4 bases; nucleotides not matched to a gene: 11. This CDR3 has 16 residues. Germline CDR1 is MDHEN and CDR2 is SYDVKM. CDR3 sequence: CASTSSPGGPTGELFF. CDR3 DNA sequence: TGTGCCAGCACCTCAAGTCCGGGGGGGCCCACCGGGGAGCTGTTTTTT.

J is TRBJ2-2 and V is TRBV4-1, with a possible D match to TRBD1 (5 bases). CDR3 length: 18 amino acids. V lost 6 bases and J 2 bases, leaving 22 bases between the germline ends. Germline CDR1 MGHRA, CDR2 YSYEKL. CDR3 residues: CASSPVGAPTVNTGELFF. In DNA, the CDR3 is TGCGCCAGCAGTCCCGTTGGGGCACCCACGGTCAACACCGGGGAGCTGTTTTTT.

The chain carries TRBV7-2 and TRBJ2-7; 8 bases are a match to TRBD2. The V and J ends lost 5 bases and 1 base, in that order; junction bases with no gene match: 10. This CDR3 contains 16 residues. Germline values: CDR1 SGHTA, CDR2 FQGNSA. The CDR3 sequence: CASSPQGGRKSYEQYF. CDR3 nucleotide sequence: TGTGCCAGCAGCCCACAAGGCGGGAGGAAATCCTACGAGCAGTACTTC.

The chain joins TRBV7-2 to TRBJ1-3; no reliable D call. Trimming left V 5 bases short and J 8 bases short, with 10 bases between. The CDR3 extends over 12 amino acids. Germline V CDR1 and CDR2: SGHTA, FQGNSA. CDR3 in DNA: TGTGCCAGCAGCCCACCTTCCGACACCATATATTTT. As protein: CASSPPSDTIYF.

The V and J genes are TRBV6-6 and TRBJ2-7, with D perhaps matching TRBD2 (6 bases). Trimming stripped 6 bases from V and 1 base from J, with 13 bases between. Germline V CDR1 and CDR2: MNHNY, SVGAGI (reference sequence). This CDR3 has 14 amino acids. CDR3 region: CASSRETSSYEQYF. The DNA for the CDR3 is TGTGCCAGCAGCCGTGAGACTAGTTCCTACGAGCAGTACTTC.

The chain joins TRBV7-9 to TRBJ2-5, with D possibly TRBD1 on 5 matching bases. The germline V and J ends were trimmed by 2 bases and 1 base, with 11 bases remaining between them. Germline V gene lookup returns CDR1 SEHNR and CDR2 FQNEAQ (reference sequence). CDR3 length equals 15 residues. This CDR3 is CASSLIRGGQETQYF. CDR3 DNA: TGTGCCAGCAGCTTAATAAGGGGCGGCCAAGAGACCCAGTACTTC.

V usage is TRBV19 and J usage is TRBJ2-6; D remains ambiguous. Germline CDR1 is LNHDA and CDR2 is SQIVND (reference sequence). Deletions cut 9 bases from V and 3 bases from J, with 9 bases between. CDR3 size: 13 residues. CDR3 bases: TGTGCCAGCACCGAGCGTGGGGCCAACGTCCTGACTTTC. Translated, it gives CASTERGANVLTF.

The V call is TRBV7-2, the J call TRBJ1-2; no clear D. The CDR3 is 13 amino acids. With 1 base removed from V and 6 bases from J, the gap between germline ends came to 9 bases. Germline CDR1 reads SGHTA; CDR2 reads FQGNSA. The CDR3 DNA reads TGTGCCAGCAGCTTAGAGGTCGCAGATGGCTACACCTTC. This codes for CASSLEVADGYTF.

The CDR3 nucleotides read TGTGCCAGCAGCCAGGGACTAGCGGGAGGTCTATCGGCGCAGTATTTT. This encodes CASSQGLAGGLSAQYF. V and J are TRBV25-1 and TRBJ2-3, with 15 bases that match TRBD2. V lost 6 bases and J lost 10; bases outside the gene matches: 11. Germline CDR1 reads MGHDK; CDR2 reads SYGVNS. The CDR3 totals 16 residues.

The chain couples TRBV29-1 to TRBJ2-1, with a weak D call TRBD2 (6 bases). The germline gives CDR1 SQVTM, CDR2 ANQGSEA. The CDR3 has 15 residues. The germline V and J ends were trimmed by 2 bases and 0 bases, with 11 bases remaining between them. CDR3 sequence: CSVERDSYSYNEQFF. DNA for the CDR3: TGCAGCGTTGAAAGGGACTCTTACTCCTACAATGAGCAGTTCTTC.

A note on this clone: Additional DNA sequences in this sample encode the identical CDR3. The chain recombines TRBV2 with TRBJ2-5; no reliable D call. The germline V gene encodes CDR1 SNHLY and CDR2 FYNNEI. The CDR3 spans 10 residues. Trimming shortened V by 5 bases and J by 4 bases, and 2 bases separated the two germline ends. CDR3 amino acids: CASSSETQYF. The CDR3, as DNA: TGTGCCAGCAGTTCAGAGACCCAGTACTTC.

To note about this clone: Other DNA sequences within the sample encode an identical CDR3. The rearrangement links TRBV5-1 to TRBJ1-4; 9 positions agree with TRBD1. CDR3 length: 13 amino acids. Germline CDR1 reads SGHRS; CDR2 reads YFSETQ. V shed 4 bases, J shed 7 bases, and the junction held 2 bases outside the gene matches. The CDR3 loop reads CASSRQGGEKLFF. DNA for the CDR3: TGCGCCAGCAGCCGACAGGGGGGTGAAAAACTGTTTTTT.

V usage is TRBV2 and J usage is TRBJ2-7, with 7 bases lining up with TRBD2. Per the germline V gene, CDR1 is SNHLY and CDR2 is FYNNEI. The V and J ends lost 10 bases and 2 bases, in that order; junction bases with no gene match: 11. This CDR3 comprises 14 residues. The CDR3 DNA follows: TGTGCCACGCGAGGGAGGGGCCATACCTACGAGCAGTACTTC. Amino acids: CATRGRGHTYEQYF.

This chain connects TRBV11-3 to TRBJ2-2; possibly TRBD1 or TRBD2 for D (5 bases each). The V gene lost 1 base and the J gene lost 0 bases, with 12 bases spanning the gap. CDR1 is SGHNT, CDR2 YENEEA, per germline. The CDR3 is 17 amino acids. The CDR3, as DNA: TGTGCCAGCAGCTTAGGATCGGGGACCCCGAACACCGGGGAGCTGTTTTTT. Protein product: CASSLGSGTPNTGELFF.

The V gene is TRBV5-1, the J gene TRBJ1-2; a weak D match, TRBD1 (6 bases). The ends were cut back, 4 bases at V and 5 bases at J, with 18 bases in the middle. This CDR3 is built from 15 residues. Per germline, CDR1 SGHRS and CDR2 YFSETQ. The CDR3 coding sequence is TGCGCCAGCAGCCAACAATGGGGGCCTGCTTATGGCTACACCTTC. Amino acids: CASSQQWGPAYGYTF.

This clone was detected once. The chain has TRBV5-1 and TRBJ2-5; 8 nucleotides line up with TRBD1. V dropped 8 bases and J dropped 2; count of bases not matched to a gene: 8. Germline V gene lookup returns CDR1 SGHRS and CDR2 YFSETQ. This CDR3 spans 14 amino acids. The CDR3 sequence is CASRTGTRQETQYF. The CDR3 DNA is TGCGCCAGTCGGACAGGGACAAGACAAGAGACCCAGTACTTC.

V is TRBV19 and J is TRBJ1-1; D may be TRBD1 (6 bases). The CDR3 length is 13 residues. Germline V gene lookup returns CDR1 LNHDA and CDR2 SQIVND (reference sequence). Trimming removed 0 bases from V and 10 bases from J, with 12 bases in between. CDR3 protein: CASSIDSRGAAFF. The CDR3 DNA reads TGTGCCAGTAGTATAGATTCGCGGGGGGCAGCTTTCTTT.

V and J are TRBV6-5 and TRBJ1-1; TRBD1 matches 7 bases. Trimming took 6 bases from V and 2 from J; bases not matched to a gene: 6. Per the germline V gene, CDR1 is MNHEY and CDR2 is SVGAGI. The CDR3 sequence is 14 residues long. The CDR3 loop reads CASSPTGSNTEAFF. CDR3 DNA: TGTGCCAGCAGCCCGACAGGGAGTAACACTGAAGCTTTCTTT.

The chain joins TRBV9 to TRBJ1-1, with a tentative D call TRBD1 (6 bases). V lost 4 bases, J lost 4 bases, and 17 bases lay in between. CDR3 length equals 15 residues. CDR1 is SGDLS, CDR2 YYNGEE, per germline. CDR3 region: CASSPRDTPSTEAFF. In DNA, the CDR3 is TGTGCCAGCAGCCCACGGGACACCCCGAGCACTGAAGCTTTCTTT.

The chain recombines TRBV4-1 with TRBJ1-6, with no clear D. Trimming stripped 0 bases from V and 9 bases from J, with 18 bases between. This CDR3 has 17 amino acids. Looked up from germline, CDR1 is MGHRA and CDR2 is YSYEKL. CDR3 in amino acids: CASSQDPIMSIFSPLHF. CDR3 coding DNA: TGCGCCAGCAGCCAAGATCCTATTATGTCTATATTTTCACCCCTCCACTTT.

The genes are TRBV7-9 and TRBJ2-2; no clear D gene. This CDR3 spans 15 amino acids. V lost 1 base and J lost 5, with 11 bases in between. CDR1 and CDR2 (germline): SEHNR, FQNEAQ (reference sequence). CDR3 region: CASSLEVVRTGELFF. CDR3 sequence (DNA): TGTGCCAGCAGCTTAGAAGTTGTGAGGACCGGGGAGCTGTTTTTT. Looking up the rest from reference TRBV7-9 and TRBJ2-2 gives the full variable domain: DTGVSQNPRHKITKRGQNVTFRCDPISEHNRLYWYRQTLGQGPEFLTYFQNEAQLEKSRLLSDRFSAERPKGSFSTLEIQRTEQGDSAMYLCASSLEVVRTGELFFGEGSRLTVL.

Regarding this clone: Distinct nucleotide sequences in the sample also encode this CDR3. V and J are TRBV9 and TRBJ2-7; 11 nucleotides match TRBD2. The CDR3 covers 15 residues. CDR1 SGDLS and CDR2 YYNGEE come from the germline V gene. The V segment lost 4 bases and the J segment 2 bases; nucleotides outside the gene matches: 5. CDR3 DNA sequence: TGTGCCAGCAGCCCCAGACTAGCGGGAACCTACGAGCAGTACTTC. Translating it yields CASSPRLAGTYEQYF.

A word on this clone: This sample includes further DNA sequences coding for the same CDR3. V usage is TRBV18 and J usage is TRBJ2-7; D call uncertain. Trimming cost V 0 bases and J 2 bases, with 8 bases left between them. The CDR3 totals 14 residues. In germline, CDR1 is KGHSH, CDR2 LQKENI. The CDR3 sequence: CASSPPAATYEQYF. DNA of the CDR3: TGTGCCAGCTCACCACCTGCGGCCACCTACGAGCAGTACTTC.

The gene calls are TRBV5-6 and TRBJ1-1, with 9 positions matching TRBD1. Germline trimming cut 4 bases from V and 0 bases from J; bases unmatched to any gene: 1. Germline V lookup: CDR1 SGHDT, CDR2 YYEEEE. CDR3 length equals 14 residues. Here the CDR3 reads CASSRTGVNTEAFF. In DNA form, the CDR3 reads TGTGCCAGCAGCCGGACAGGGGTGAACACTGAAGCTTTCTTT.

V is TRBV28 and J is TRBJ1-4; D might be TRBD1 (6 bases). The CDR3 runs to 17 residues. Germline V gene data show CDR1 as MDHEN and CDR2 as SYDVKM. Trimming removed 2 bases from V and 6 bases from J, with 19 bases in between. The CDR3 DNA reads TGTGCCAGCAGTTTACCTAGGGGGATGGTGATCGATGAAAAACTGTTTTTT. This sequence encodes CASSLPRGMVIDEKLFF. Full variable domain (rest looked up from reference TRBV28 and TRBJ1-4): DVKVTQSSRYLVKRTGEKVFLECVQDMDHENMFWYRQDPGLGLRLIYFSYDVKMKEKGDIPEGYSVSREKKERFSLILESASTNQTSMYLCASSLPRGMVIDEKLFFGSGTQLSVL.

Written as DNA, the CDR3 is TGCGCCAGCAGCCGACGGGAGGCCACAGATACGCAGTATTTT. It specifies CASSRREATDTQYF. The chain has TRBV5-1 and TRBJ2-3; 7 bases are a match to TRBD2. Germline V gene data show CDR1 as SGHRS and CDR2 as YFSETQ. The CDR3 extends over 14 amino acids. After removal of 4 bases from V and 2 bases from J, the junction contained 4 bases not matched to a gene.